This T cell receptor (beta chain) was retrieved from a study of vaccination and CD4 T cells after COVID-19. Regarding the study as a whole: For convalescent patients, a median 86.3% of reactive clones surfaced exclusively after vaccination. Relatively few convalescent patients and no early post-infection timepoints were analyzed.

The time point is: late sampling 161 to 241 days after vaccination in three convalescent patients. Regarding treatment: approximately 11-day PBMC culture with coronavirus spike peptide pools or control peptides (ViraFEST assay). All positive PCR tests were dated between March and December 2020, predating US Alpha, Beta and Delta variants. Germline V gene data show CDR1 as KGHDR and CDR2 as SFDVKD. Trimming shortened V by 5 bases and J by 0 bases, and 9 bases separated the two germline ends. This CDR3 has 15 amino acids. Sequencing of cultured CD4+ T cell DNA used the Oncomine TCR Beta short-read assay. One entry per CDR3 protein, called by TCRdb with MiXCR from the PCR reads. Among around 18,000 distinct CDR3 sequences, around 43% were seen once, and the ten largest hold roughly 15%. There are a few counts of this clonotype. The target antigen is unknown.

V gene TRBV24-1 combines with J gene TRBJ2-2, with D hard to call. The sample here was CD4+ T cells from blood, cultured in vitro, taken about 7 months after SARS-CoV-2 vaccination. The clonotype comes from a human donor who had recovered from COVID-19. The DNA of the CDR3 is TGTGCCACCAGTGGCAGGCCTGCGAACACCGGGGAGCTGTTTTTT. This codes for CATSGRPANTGELFF.